This TCR beta chain was recorded in a study of radiation and T cells in renal cell carcinoma (dated by TCRdb to 2020 to 2021). Context from the whole study: The samples were obtained from a clinical trial, where primary renal cell carcinomas were treated with 15 Gy stereotactic body radiation therapy and then removed by nephrectomy 4 weeks afterward. A total of around 50 samples underwent TCR beta sequencing, made up of about 26 tumors and about 27 peripheral blood samples. In the 40 to 60 samples combined, about 4 million unique CDR3 nucleotide sequences were found, encoding 2.5 million to 3 million unique CDR3 amino acid sequences.

Comment on this clone: Its antigen remains unidentified. It has no much larger one-base neighbor in the sample; base qualities were not kept.

TCR beta libraries were generated from genomic DNA with the immunoSEQ kit, following the manufacturer's recommendations. Library preparation used a first multiplex PCR with proprietary primers, then a second PCR adding unique barcodes, with bead cleanups after each round. A positive control reaction and a negative control reaction, both provided in the kit, were run with every batch of samples. The final libraries were assessed on an Agilent 4200 TapeStation D1000 ScreenTape, pooled by volume, and quantified by qPCR. Sequencing was performed on an Illumina NextSeq500 with a MidOutput 150-cycle cartridge, and 156 Read1 and 15 Index1 cycles were run with kit custom primers. The pooled library was loaded at around 1.1 pM with a roughly 20% PhiX control spike-in. Regarding the original processing steps: Vendor-processed data were analyzed in R, with a clonotype defined as all T cells sharing the same CDR3 nucleotide sequence. For clone abundance analyses, frequencies were normalized to the 10,000 most abundant clones per sample. Public T cell clones, which averaged fewer than five per sample, were excluded before analysis. A difference in abundance of at least 32-fold between compartments was used to define tumor-enriched and baseline blood-enriched clonotypes. A beta-binomial differential abundance model was used to identify clonotypes that were expanded or contracted between blood time points. Tumor-blood repertoire similarity was measured with the Baroni-Urbani and Buser coefficient, and group comparisons used two-tailed Wilcoxon tests in R. TCRdb took this table from immuneACCESS and kept in-frame rearrangements with V and J called. Such tables lack part of the clones; where checked against another copy, unresolved V genes explain under half of the gap, and the rest is unexplained. V and J calls and clone size are given by that table; D and trimming were obtained from the DNA. This sample lists about 65,000 clones; roughly 72% were detected once. The top ten hold roughly 6.1% of the sample.

The sample's time point label is to be understood as: blood 2 weeks post-SBRT. In light of the paper, this sample's treatment or condition label describes: 15 Gy SBRT to primary tumor, nephrectomy 4 weeks later. To follow tumor-enriched clonotypes, peripheral blood was collected serially from radiation-treated patients at baseline and again at 2 weeks and 4 weeks after SBRT. Every patient had renal cell carcinoma of clear cell pathology. The QIAamp DNA Blood Mini Kit (Qiagen) was used to prepare genomic DNA for TCR sequencing. The analyses included just those samples that passed every quality control check. CDR1 SGDLS and CDR2 YYNGEE are derived from the germline V gene. V was cut back by 0 bases and J by 4 bases, leaving a gap of 16 bases between them. From its cysteine to its phenylalanine, the CDR3 spans 16 amino acids. Left in the record is the CDR3 DNA by itself, 48 bases read in frame from the first base.

The research as a whole found: Top tumor clonotypes rose in blood from baseline to 2 weeks post-radiation, then contracted by 4 weeks, suggesting transient expansion of tumor-resident clones. No pretreatment tumor biopsies were available, so the baseline intratumoral presence of clonotypes could not be determined. Tracking of blood repertoire dynamics stopped at approximately four weeks after treatment, with no follow-up past that point. Because the trial had a single-armed design, the trial could not examine how radiation dose or scheduling affected the TCR repertoire.

The sequence was collected from a man aged 55 to 70 with renal cell carcinoma. The V and J genes are TRBV9 and TRBJ1-2, with TRBD1 perhaps the D gene, on 5 matching bases. Sequencing used blood, obtained from a patient whose treatment included radiotherapy and nephrectomy. The nucleotide sequence is TGTGCCAGCAGCGTAGATGTGGGAGGGGTAACCTATGGCTACACCTTC. Its product reads: CASSVDVGGVTYGYTF.